The 3 T cell receptor beta chains presented below share a single source sample, sequenced in a study of blood T cell repertoires in COVID-19. Clones were sequenced by immunoSEQ multiplex PCR, and TCRdb holds only the in-frame ones, with some missing. The table has over 200,000 clones, over 75% seen once; the top ten hold roughly 2%. The sample consisted of peripheral blood. These receptors originate from a man in his forties or fifties with active or convalescent COVID-19.

V is TRBV28 and J is TRBJ2-3, with TRBD1 identical over 7 bases. This CDR3 region has 15 residues. Trimming removed 7 bases from V and 2 bases from J; junction bases left unmatched: 9. Germline assignment: CDR1 MDHEN and CDR2 SYDVKM. CDR3 in DNA: TGTGCCAGCAAGGGGGACAGAGATATCACAGATACGCAGTATTTT. Its protein product is CASKGDRDITDTQYF. The entire variable domain, with the rest obtained from reference TRBV28 and TRBJ2-3, is as follows: DVKVTQSSRYLVKRTGEKVFLECVQDMDHENMFWYRQDPGLGLRLIYFSYDVKMKEKGDIPEGYSVSREKKERFSLILESASTNQTSMYLCASKGDRDITDTQYFGPGTRLTVL.

The chain has TRBV7-2 and TRBJ2-1, with a weak D call TRBD1 (7 bases). Germline V lookup: CDR1 SGHTA, CDR2 FQGNSA. This CDR3 region has 15 residues. Trimming left V 5 bases short and J 6 bases short, with 17 bases between. Here the CDR3 reads CASSINRGGGNEQFF. For the CDR3, the DNA is TGTGCCAGCAGCATAAACAGGGGAGGAGGCAATGAGCAGTTCTTC.

Only one count was recorded for this clone. The chain carries TRBV4-1 and TRBJ2-7, with TRBD1 matching 9 bases. The length of the CDR3 is 15 residues. The V and J ends lost 0 bases and 7 bases, in that order; junction bases with no gene match: 7. Germline V gives CDR1 MGHRA, CDR2 YSYEKL. The CDR3 spells CASSQDPGGTGEQYF. The CDR3 DNA sequence: TGCGCCAGCAGCCAAGACCCCGGGGGGACAGGGGAGCAGTACTTC.